Listed below are T cell receptor beta chains from one sample, sequenced in a study of blood T cell repertoires in COVID-19. Clones were read by immunoSEQ multiplex PCR, and TCRdb kept only the in-frame ones, dropping some. The data contain 45,000 to 55,000 clones, 60% to 85% of them singletons. The sequenced sample consisted of peripheral blood. The receptor source for this set is a human donor with active or convalescent COVID-19. The donor label of this sample is uncertain. The conserved cysteine and the conserved F or W are not part of the CDR3 here.

cdr3_length j_call v_call cdr3_aa
12 TRBJ1-2 TRBV27 ASSFTGGNYGYT
12 TRBJ1-5 TRBV10-3 AISPDSSNQPQH
12 TRBJ2-2 TRBV5-1 ASSLDMFTGELF
13 TRBJ2-7 TRBV5-4 ASSEFRTGLYEQY
15 TRBJ2-2 TRBV6-2/TRBV6-3 ASSYRPTGLNTGELF
13 TRBJ2-7 TRBV4-3 ASSQDGGSTYEQY
11 TRBJ1-2 TRBV19 ASSIRANYGYT
13 TRBJ1-2 TRBV7-2 ASSTGQGFSYGYT
12 TRBJ1-1 TRBV2 ASSMDRFNTEAF
13 TRBJ2-7 TRBV7-2 ASSISPDRTYEQY
14 TRBJ2-1 TRBV4-2 ASSQEAGGSYNEQF
15 TRBJ1-1 TRBV15 ATSRGGGRHMNTEAF
13 TRBJ1-2 TRBV7-2 ASSSGTGFPRGYT
14 TRBJ2-2 TRBV4-1 ASSVTGTGPTGELF
12 TRBJ1-1 TRBV30 AWRPPGVYTEAF
15 TRBJ1-2 TRBV19 ASSALSNRERLYGYT
14 TRBJ2-7 TRBV5-6 ASSPLRLADSYEQY
13 TRBJ2-5 TRBV6-5 ASSGHFGEGKTQY
13 TRBJ2-1 TRBV15 ATSRDKQGMNEQF
11 TRBJ2-1 TRBV7-2 ASSYDKYNEQF
13 TRBJ1-4 TRBV7-9 ASSSGTGTWGKLF
10 TRBJ2-5 TRBV11-1 ASRPSGETQY
11 TRBJ2-7 TRBV7-8 ASSPPRSDEQY
14 TRBJ2-1 TRBV5-6 ASSQDRGSSYNEQF
12 TRBJ2-7 TRBV10-3 AAFGGEHSYEQY
11 TRBJ1-1 TRBV30 AWSYGGNTEAF
10 TRBJ1-1 TRBV3-1/TRBV3-2 ASSQVGAHAF
12 TRBJ1-4 TRBV7-2 ASSLDRANEKLF
11 TRBJ2-5 TRBV29-1 SVEGGQLETQY
13 TRBJ1-2 TRBV10-3 ASRPSGGANYGYT
13 TRBJ2-5 TRBV2 ASKVRTGVKETQY
10 TRBJ1-2 TRBV6-2/TRBV6-3 ASSYLREGYT
13 TRBJ2-1 TRBV2 ASSDAGGGNNEQF
11 TRBJ1-1 TRBV2 ASGGSMNTEAF
14 TRBJ1-4 TRBV14 ASSRLSGQADEKLF
13 TRBJ2-3 TRBV18 ASSPPGQGGATQY
13 TRBJ2-1 TRBV25-1 ASSPQSLGYNEQF
13 TRBJ2-5 TRBV19 ASNEREGRLETQY
10 TRBJ1-1 TRBV19 ASSAVGTEAF
13 TRBJ2-1 TRBV2 ASSRTSMSRNEQF
11 TRBJ2-3 TRBV6-5 ASTRTSTDTQY
14 TRBJ1-6 TRBV28 ASSPRTTGRNSPLH
12 TRBJ2-3 TRBV7-2 ASSPGLRVGTQY
14 TRBJ2-2 TRBV24-1 ATSDTRTGRAGELF
13 TRBJ2-1 TRBV10-3 ATDTGTFSYNEQF
17 TRBJ2-4 TRBV19 ASSSWTSGRAAAKNIQY
13 TRBJ2-5 TRBV28 ASSVGTSGKETQY
13 TRBJ2-2 TRBV4-2 ASSQSGMDTGELF
14 TRBJ1-1 TRBV5-1 ASSLQSPPGGTEAF
16 TRBJ2-7 TRBV9 ASSVDGRWSGRAYEQY
12 TRBJ2-1 TRBV7-2 ASSQTSAQWEQF